This record concerns one T cell receptor (beta chain) sequence. This same CDR3 is encoded by further DNA sequences in the sample. The data were produced by immunoSEQ multiplex PCR, yet TCRdb's version contains in-frame clones alone and is incomplete. Of 850,000 to 1,100,000 clones in the sample, roughly 80% were seen once. This specimen belongs to a study of shared clonotypes between healthy human individuals. At the level of the study: Each donor had three CD4 naive, three CD4 memory, two CD8 naive and one CD8 memory plate.

CDR1 and CDR2 from the germline V gene are MNHNS and SASEGT. V lost 6 bases and J lost 4, with 10 bases in between. The CDR3 is 13 amino acids. The chain couples TRBV6-1 to TRBJ1-5; the D gene is possibly TRBD1 (5 bases). Sequencing input: memory CD4+ T cells from PBMCs. Subset given: CD45RA-negative fraction. The origin of this receptor is a man younger than 30 in good health. Some clones in this sample may be carry-over from other donors' samples. CDR3 residues: CASRTANNQPQHF. For the CDR3, the DNA is TGTGCCAGCAGGACAGCGAATAATCAGCCCCAGCATTTT.